This entry is about one T cell receptor (beta chain). The table came from immunoSEQ multiplex PCR; TCRdb's copy has only in-frame clones and leaves some out. This sample carries 280,000 or so clones, roughly 85% of them seen once, and the ten largest clones take 2% to 3%. Assignments of participants to cohorts depended upon their own reported clinical history. This record belongs to a study of blood T cell repertoires in COVID-19. The V and J ends lost 5 bases and 0 bases respectively, with 13 bases between them. The CDR3 has 15 residues. Germline CDR1 reads MGHDK; CDR2 reads SYGVNS. The sequence came from a woman between 45 and 60 years old who had recovered from COVID-19. Sequencing input: PBMCs or T cells enriched from blood (not recorded which). The gene calls are TRBV25-1 and TRBJ1-1; TRBD1 is a possible D gene (5 bases). The DNA of the CDR3 is TGTGCCAGCAGTAAACGGGGAGGGGTGAACACTGAAGCTTTCTTT. Translation: CASSKRGGVNTEAFF.